One TCR beta chain is described in this entry. Its specificity is unknown. This specimen belongs to a study of identical twins. Whole-study results and caveats: Invariant MAIT and iNKT cells may have partly biased zero-insertion analyses. Conclusions relied on cross-sectional statistical analysis, not following the same donors. Fewer insertions characterized abundant cord blood beta clonotypes, whereas memory repertoires showed none. Researchers reported weaker excess twin sharing in beta out-of-frame sequences.

One entry per CDR3 protein results from TCRdb running MiXCR on the 5' RACE reads. Of approximately 500,000 distinct CDR3 sequences listed, about 16% are singletons. Between the trimmed V and J ends, which lost 4 bases and 5 bases, there was a span of 15 bases. This CDR3 comprises 15 residues. Germline V gives CDR1 SGHKS, CDR2 YYEKEE (reference sequence). These data also formed part of another study, on yellow fever vaccine responses in identical twins.

Sequenced: CD4+ T cells sorted from blood. The origin of this receptor is a woman younger than 30 in good health. This chain joins TRBV5-5 and TRBJ2-2; D may be TRBD1 (7 bases). The DNA for the CDR3 is TGTGCCAGCAGCGAGGAACAGGGGAGGACCGGGGAGCTGTTTTTT. Protein product: CASSEEQGRTGELFF. Looking up the rest from reference TRBV5-5 and TRBJ2-2 gives the full variable domain: DAGVTQSPTHLIKTRGQQVTLRCSPISGHKSVSWYQQVLGQGPQFIFQYYEKEERGRGNFPDRFSARQFPNYSSELNVNALLLGDSALYLCASSEEQGRTGELFFGEGSRLTVL.